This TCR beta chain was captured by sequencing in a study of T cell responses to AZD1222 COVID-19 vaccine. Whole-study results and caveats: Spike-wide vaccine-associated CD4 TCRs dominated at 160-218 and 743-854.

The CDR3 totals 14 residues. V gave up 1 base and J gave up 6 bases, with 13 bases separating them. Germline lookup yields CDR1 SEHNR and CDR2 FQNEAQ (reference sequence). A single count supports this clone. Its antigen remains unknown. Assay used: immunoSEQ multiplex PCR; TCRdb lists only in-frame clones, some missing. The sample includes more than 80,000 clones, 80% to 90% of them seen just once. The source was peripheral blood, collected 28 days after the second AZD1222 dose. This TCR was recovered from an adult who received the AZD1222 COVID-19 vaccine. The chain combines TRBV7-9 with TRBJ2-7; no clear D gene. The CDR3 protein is CASSLGRSPPEQYF. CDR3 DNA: TGTGCCAGCAGCTTAGGGCGTTCCCCCCCCGAGCAGTACTTC. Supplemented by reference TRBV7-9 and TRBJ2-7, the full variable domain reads DTGVSQNPRHKITKRGQNVTFRCDPISEHNRLYWYRQTLGQGPEFLTYFQNEAQLEKSRLLSDRFSAERPKGSFSTLEIQRTEQGDSAMYLCASSLGRSPPEQYFGPGTRLTVT.